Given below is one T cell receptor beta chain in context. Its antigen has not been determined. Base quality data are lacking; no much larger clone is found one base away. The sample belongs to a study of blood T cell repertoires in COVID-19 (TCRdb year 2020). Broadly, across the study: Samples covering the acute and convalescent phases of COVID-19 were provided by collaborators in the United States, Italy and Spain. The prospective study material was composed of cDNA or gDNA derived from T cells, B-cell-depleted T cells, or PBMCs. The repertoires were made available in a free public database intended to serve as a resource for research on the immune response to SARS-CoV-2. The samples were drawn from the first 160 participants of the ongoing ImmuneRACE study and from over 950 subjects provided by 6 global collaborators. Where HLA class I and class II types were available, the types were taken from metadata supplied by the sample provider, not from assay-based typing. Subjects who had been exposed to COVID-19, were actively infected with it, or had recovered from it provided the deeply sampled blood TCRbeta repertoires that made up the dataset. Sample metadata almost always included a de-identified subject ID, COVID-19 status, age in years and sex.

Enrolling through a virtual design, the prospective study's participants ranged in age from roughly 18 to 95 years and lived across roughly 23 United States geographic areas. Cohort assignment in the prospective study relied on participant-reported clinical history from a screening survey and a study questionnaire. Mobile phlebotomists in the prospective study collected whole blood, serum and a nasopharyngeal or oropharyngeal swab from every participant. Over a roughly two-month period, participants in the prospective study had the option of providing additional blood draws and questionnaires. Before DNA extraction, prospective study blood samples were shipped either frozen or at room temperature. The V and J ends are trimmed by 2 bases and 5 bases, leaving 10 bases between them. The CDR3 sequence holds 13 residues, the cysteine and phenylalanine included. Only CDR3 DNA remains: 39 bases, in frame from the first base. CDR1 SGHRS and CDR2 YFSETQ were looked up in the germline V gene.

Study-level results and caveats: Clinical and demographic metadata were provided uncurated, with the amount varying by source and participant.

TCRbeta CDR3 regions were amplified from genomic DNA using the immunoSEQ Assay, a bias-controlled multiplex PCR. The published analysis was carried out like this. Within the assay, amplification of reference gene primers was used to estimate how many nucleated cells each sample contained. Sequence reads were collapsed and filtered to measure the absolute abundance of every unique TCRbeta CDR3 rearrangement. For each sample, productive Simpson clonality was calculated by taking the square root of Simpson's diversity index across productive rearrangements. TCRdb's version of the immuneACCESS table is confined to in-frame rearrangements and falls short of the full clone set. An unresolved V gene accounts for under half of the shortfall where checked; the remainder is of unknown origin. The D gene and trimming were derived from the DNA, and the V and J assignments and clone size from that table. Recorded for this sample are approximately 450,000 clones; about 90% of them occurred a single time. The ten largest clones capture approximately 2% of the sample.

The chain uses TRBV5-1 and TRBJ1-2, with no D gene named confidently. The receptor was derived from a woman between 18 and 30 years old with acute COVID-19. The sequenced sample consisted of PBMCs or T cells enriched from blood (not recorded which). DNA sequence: TGCGCCAGCAGCTTCAAGGGAGATTATGGCTACACCTTC. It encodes CASSFKGDYGYTF.